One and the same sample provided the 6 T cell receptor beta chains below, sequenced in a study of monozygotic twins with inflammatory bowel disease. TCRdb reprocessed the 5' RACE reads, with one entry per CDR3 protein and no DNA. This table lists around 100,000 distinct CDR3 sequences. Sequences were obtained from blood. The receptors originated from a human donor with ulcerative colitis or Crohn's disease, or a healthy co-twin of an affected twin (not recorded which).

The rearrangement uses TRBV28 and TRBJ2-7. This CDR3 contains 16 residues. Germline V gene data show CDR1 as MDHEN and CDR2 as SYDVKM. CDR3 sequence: CASSLVSPVRNYEQYF.

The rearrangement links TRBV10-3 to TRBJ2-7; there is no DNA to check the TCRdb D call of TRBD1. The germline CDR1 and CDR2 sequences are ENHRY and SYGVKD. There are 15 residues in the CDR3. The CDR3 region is CAISEDSKANYEQYF.

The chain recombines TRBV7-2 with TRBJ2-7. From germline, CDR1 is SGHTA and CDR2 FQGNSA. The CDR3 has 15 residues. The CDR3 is CASSLEAGSSYEQYF.

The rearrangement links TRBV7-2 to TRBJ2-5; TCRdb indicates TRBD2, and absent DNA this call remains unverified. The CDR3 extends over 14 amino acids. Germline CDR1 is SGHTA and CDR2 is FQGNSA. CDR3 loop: CASSLAGTSETQYF.

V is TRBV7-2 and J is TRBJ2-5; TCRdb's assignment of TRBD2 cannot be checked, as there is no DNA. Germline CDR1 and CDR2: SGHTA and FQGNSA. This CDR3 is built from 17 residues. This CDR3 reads CASSRISRAGGFETQYF.

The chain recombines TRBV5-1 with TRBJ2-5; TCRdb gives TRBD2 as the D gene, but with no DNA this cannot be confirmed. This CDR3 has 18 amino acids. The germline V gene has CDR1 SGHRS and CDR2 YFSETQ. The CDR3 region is CASSWPNLAGGSTETQYF.